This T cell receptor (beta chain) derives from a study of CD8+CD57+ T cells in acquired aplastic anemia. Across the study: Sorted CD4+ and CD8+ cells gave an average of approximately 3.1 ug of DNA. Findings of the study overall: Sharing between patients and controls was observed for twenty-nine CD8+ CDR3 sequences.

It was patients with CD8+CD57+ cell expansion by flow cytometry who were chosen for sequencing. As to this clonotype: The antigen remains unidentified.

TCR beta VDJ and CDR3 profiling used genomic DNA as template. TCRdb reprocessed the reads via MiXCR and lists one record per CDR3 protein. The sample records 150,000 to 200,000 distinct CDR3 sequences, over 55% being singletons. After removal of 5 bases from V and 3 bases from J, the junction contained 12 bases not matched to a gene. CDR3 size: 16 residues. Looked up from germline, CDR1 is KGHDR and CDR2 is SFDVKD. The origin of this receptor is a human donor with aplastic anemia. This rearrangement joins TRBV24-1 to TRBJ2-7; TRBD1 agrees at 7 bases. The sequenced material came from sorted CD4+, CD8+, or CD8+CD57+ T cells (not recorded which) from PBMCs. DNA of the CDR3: TGTGCCACCAGTGGAGCTGGTACAGGGGCATACTACGAGCAGTACTTC. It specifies CATSGAGTGAYYEQYF.